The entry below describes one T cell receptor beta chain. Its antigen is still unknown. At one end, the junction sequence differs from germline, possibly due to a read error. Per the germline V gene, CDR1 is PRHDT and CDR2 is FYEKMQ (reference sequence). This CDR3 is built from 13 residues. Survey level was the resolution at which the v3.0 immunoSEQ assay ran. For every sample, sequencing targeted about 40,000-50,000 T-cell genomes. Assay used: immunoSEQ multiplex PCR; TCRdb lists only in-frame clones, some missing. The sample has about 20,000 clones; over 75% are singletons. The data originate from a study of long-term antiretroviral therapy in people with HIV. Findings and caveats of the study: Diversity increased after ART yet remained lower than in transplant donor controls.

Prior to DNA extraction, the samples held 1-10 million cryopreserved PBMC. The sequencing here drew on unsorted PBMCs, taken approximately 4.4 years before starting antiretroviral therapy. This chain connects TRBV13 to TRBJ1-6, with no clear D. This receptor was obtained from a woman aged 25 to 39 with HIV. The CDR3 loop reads CASSVGDNSPLHF. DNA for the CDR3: TGTGCCAGCAGCGTAGGAGATAATTCACCCCTCCACTTT.